The clone carrying this T cell receptor beta chain was picked up a small number of times. The antigen is unknown. This may arise from a read error, as a much more abundant clone is one base away. Broader study findings: Tumor Treg TCRs overlapped most with tumor naive CD4+ cells. The larger-cohort validation was restricted to a single TCR beta V-J rearrangement rather than whole repertoires.

Naive CD4+ T cells were purified with Tregs depleted by CD25. Constant-region reverse primers amplified full-length variable regions, followed by semi-nested Nested Universal Primer A PCR. TCRdb processed the 5' RACE reads anew with MiXCR; each CDR3 protein has one entry. The sample has approximately 47,000 distinct CDR3 sequences, roughly 28% seen once. The CDR3 has 16 amino acids. The germline V gene encodes CDR1 SGHTA and CDR2 FQGNSA. Sequenced material: naive CD4+ T cells sorted from blood. Subset indicated: naive CD4+ T cells, CD4+CD45RA+CD25-. The source of this sequence is a female donor with breast cancer. The rearrangement uses TRBV7-2 and TRBJ2-5; 7 positions agree with TRBD1. The CDR3 sequence is CASGLFPRGSGETQYF. For the CDR3, the DNA is TGTGCCAGCGGCTTATTCCCCAGGGGGAGTGGGGAGACCCAGTACTTC.